This T cell receptor (beta chain) comes out of a study of cytomegalovirus exposure and HLA in healthy donors. Study results and limitations: Highly shared sequence variants in one cluster were likely a sequencing artifact. A later examination showed that TCR association rates differed by HLA locus, with DRB1 most and HLA-C fewest. CMV serostatus stood as the only immune exposure information on hand.

The PCR employed 60 Vbeta primers together with 13 Jbeta primers. This table comes from immunoSEQ multiplex PCR, and its TCRdb copy is limited to in-frame clones, with some not included. The sample lists about 170,000 clones; approximately 72% were seen once. Details on this clone: As yet, its antigen is unknown.

This CDR3 is 14 amino acids long. The V gene lost 3 bases and the J gene lost 2 bases, with 10 bases spanning the gap. CDR1 is SNHLY, CDR2 FYNNEI, per germline. This TCR was recovered from a human donor in good health. The sample consisted of PBMCs. The chain joins TRBV2 to TRBJ2-5, with D unclear. CDR3 amino acids: CASSDTEKQETQYF. The CDR3 bases are TGTGCCAGCAGTGATACAGAGAAACAAGAGACCCAGTACTTC.